The source of this T cell receptor (beta chain) is a study of blood T cells in healthy people across ages. The study's findings and limits: Donor CMV status was unknown, possibly confounding expanded clonotype changes.

V lost 3 bases to trimming and J lost 3 bases; unmatched junction nucleotides: 11. This CDR3 is 16 amino acids long. In germline, CDR1 is LGHNA, CDR2 YNFKEQ. Primed by a sample-barcoded 5' primer and a J-beta primer mix, a second PCR proceeded for about 6 to 11 cycles. MiXCR, applied by TCRdb to the 5' RACE reads, yields one record per CDR3 protein. Of around 580,000 distinct CDR3 sequences in the sample, around 50% were seen once. This clonotype was counted only a few times. The antigen remains unidentified. The material sequenced was blood. V usage is TRBV4-2 and J usage is TRBJ2-7; 7 nucleotides match TRBD2. The receptor was isolated from a man at least 80 years old in good health. The CDR3 protein is CASSQGSSGSVYEQYF. CDR3 bases: TGTGCCAGCAGCCAGGGGAGTAGCGGGTCGGTCTACGAGCAGTACTTC.